This T cell receptor beta chain was identified during a study of blood T cell repertoires in COVID-19. Study-wide background: T cells, B-cell-depleted T cells, or PBMCs supplied cDNA or gDNA.

As handled by the study authors: Scientists estimated how many nucleated cells there were by amplifying reference gene primers. Only in-frame clones appear in the TCRdb table, and some are missing; sequencing was by immunoSEQ multiplex PCR. V, J and clone size were drawn from that table, and D and trimming were deduced from the DNA. The sample includes over 200,000 clones, over 70% of them seen just once. The source is a man aged 40-50 years with active or convalescent COVID-19. The sample taken for sequencing was peripheral blood.

CDR3 sequence: CASSLGTGASYEQYF. The CDR3 bases are TGTGCCAGCAGCTTAGGGACAGGGGCCTCCTACGAGCAGTACTTC. The V call is TRBV7-2, the J call TRBJ2-7, with TRBD1 identical over 9 bases. This CDR3 has 15 amino acids. V shed 1 base and J 0 bases; nucleotides not matched to a gene: 1. Looked up from germline, CDR1 is SGHTA and CDR2 is FQGNSA. The full variable domain, rest sourced from reference TRBV7-2 and TRBJ2-7, is GAGVSQSPSNKVTEKGKDVELRCDPISGHTALYWYRQSLGQGLEFLIYFQGNSAPDKSGLPSDRFSAERTGGSVSTLTIQRTQQEDSAVYLCASSLGTGASYEQYFGPGTRLTVT.